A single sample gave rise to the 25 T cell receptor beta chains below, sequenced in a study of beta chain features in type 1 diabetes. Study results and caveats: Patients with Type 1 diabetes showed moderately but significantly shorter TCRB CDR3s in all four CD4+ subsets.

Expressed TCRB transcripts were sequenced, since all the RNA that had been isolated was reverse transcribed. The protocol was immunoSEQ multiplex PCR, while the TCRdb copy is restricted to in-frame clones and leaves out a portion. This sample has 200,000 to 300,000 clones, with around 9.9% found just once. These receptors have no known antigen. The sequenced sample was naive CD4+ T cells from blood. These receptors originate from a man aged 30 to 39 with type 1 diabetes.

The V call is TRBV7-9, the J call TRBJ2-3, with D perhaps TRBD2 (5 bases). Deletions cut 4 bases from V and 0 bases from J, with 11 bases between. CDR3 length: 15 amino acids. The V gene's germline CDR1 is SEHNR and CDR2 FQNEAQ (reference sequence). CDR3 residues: CASSSRTGSTDTQYF. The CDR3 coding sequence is TGTGCCAGCAGCTCTAGGACTGGTAGCACAGATACGCAGTATTTT.

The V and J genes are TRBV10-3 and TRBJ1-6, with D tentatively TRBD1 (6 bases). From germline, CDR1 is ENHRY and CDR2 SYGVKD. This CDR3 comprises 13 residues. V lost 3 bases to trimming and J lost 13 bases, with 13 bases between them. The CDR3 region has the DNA TGTGCCATCAGTGATACAGGGTTAGCCCCCCTCCACTTT. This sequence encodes CAISDTGLAPLHF.

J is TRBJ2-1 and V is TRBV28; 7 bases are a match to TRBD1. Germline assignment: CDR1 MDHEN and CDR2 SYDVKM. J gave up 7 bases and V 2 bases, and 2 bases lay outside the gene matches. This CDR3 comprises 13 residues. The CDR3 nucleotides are TGTGCCAGCAGTTTAGACAGGGCGAATGAGCAGTTCTTC. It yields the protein CASSLDRANEQFF.

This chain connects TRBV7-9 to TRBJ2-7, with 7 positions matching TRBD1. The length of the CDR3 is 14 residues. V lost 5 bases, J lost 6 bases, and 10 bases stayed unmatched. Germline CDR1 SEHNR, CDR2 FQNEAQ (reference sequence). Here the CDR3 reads CASSGEQGSTEQYF. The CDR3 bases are TGTGCCAGCAGCGGAGAACAGGGGAGTACCGAGCAGTACTTC.

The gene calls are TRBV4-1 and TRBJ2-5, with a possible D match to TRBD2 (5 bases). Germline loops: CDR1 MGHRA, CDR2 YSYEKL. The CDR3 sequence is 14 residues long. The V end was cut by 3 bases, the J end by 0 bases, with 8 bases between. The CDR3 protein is CASSHGRNQETQYF. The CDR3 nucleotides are TGCGCCAGCAGCCATGGGAGAAACCAAGAGACCCAGTACTTC.

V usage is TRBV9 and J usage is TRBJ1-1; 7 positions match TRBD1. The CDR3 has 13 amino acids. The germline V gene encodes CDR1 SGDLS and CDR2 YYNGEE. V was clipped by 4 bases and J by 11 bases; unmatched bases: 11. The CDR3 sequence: CASSPQGGFGAFF. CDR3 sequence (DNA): TGTGCCAGCAGCCCCCAGGGGGGATTTGGCGCTTTCTTT.

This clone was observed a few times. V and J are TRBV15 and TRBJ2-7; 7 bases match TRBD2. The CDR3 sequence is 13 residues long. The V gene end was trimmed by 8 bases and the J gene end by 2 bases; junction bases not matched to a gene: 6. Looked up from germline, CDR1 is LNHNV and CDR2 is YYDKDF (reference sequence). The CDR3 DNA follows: TGTGCCACCGCCCCTGGGGGGGCCTACGAGCAGTACTTC. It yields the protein CATAPGGAYEQYF.

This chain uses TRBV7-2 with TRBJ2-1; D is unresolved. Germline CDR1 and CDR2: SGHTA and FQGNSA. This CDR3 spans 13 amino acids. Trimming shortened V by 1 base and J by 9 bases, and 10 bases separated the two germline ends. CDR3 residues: CASSLVGFREQFF. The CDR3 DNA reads TGTGCCAGCAGCTTAGTCGGGTTCCGTGAGCAGTTCTTC.

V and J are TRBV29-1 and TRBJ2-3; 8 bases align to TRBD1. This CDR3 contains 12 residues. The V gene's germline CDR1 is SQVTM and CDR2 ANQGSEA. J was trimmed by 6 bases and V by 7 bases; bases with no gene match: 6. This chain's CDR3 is CSGDRGSDTQYF. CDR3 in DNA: TGCAGCGGTGACAGGGGATCGGATACGCAGTATTTT.

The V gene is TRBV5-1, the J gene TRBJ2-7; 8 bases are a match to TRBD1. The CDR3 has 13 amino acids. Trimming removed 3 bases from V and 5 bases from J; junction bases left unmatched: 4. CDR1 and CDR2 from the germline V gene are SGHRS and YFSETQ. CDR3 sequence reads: CASSSRQGNEQYF. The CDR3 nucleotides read TGCGCCAGCAGCTCCCGACAGGGGAACGAGCAGTACTTC.

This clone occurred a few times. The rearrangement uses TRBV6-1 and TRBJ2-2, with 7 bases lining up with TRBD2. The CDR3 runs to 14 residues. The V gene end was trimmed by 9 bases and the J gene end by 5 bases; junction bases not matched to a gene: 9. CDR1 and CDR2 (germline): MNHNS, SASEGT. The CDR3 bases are TGTGCCAGTTCGGGAGAGCGGGGAACCGGGGAGCTGTTTTTT. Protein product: CASSGERGTGELFF.

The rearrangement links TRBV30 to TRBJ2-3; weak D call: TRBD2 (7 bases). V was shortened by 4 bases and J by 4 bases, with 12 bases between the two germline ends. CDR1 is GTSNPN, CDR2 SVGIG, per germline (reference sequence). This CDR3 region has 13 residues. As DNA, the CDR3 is TGTGCCTGGACCAAGGGGGGGTCAGATACGCAGTATTTT. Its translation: CAWTKGGSDTQYF.

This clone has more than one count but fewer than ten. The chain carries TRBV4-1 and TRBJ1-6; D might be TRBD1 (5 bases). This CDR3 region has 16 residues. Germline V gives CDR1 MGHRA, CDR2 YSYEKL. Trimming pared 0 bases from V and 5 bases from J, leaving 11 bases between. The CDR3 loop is CASSQEDTWNNSPLHF. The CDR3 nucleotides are TGCGCCAGCAGCCAAGAGGACACGTGGAATAATTCACCCCTCCACTTT.

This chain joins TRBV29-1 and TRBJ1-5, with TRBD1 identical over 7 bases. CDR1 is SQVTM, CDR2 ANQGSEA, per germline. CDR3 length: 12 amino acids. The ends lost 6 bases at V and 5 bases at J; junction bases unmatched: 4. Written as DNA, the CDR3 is TGCAGCGTCCGACAGGGCGATCAGCCCCAGCATTTT. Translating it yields CSVRQGDQPQHF.

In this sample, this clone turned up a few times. The CDR3 loop reads CASSQAGNYGYTF. CDR3 coding DNA: TGTGCCAGCAGCCAAGCGGGGAACTATGGCTACACCTTC. This chain links TRBV4-2 with TRBJ1-2, with D unclear. The germline V and J ends were trimmed by 1 base and 2 bases, with 5 bases remaining between them. CDR1 and CDR2 from the germline V gene are LGHNA and YNFKEQ. The CDR3 loop spans 13 amino acids.

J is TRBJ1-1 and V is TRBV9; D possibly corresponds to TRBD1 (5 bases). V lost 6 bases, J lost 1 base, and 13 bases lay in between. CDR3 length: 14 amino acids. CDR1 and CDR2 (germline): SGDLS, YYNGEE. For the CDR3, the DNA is TGTGCCAGCACCCTCTCCGGGGGGAACACTGAAGCTTTCTTT. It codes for CASTLSGGNTEAFF.

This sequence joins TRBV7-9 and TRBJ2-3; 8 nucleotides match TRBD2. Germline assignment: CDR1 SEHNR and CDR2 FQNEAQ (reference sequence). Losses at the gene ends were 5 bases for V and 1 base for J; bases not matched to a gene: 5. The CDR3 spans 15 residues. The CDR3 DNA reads TGTGCCAGCAGCCATGGAGCGGGGGGCACAGATACGCAGTATTTT. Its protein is CASSHGAGGTDTQYF.

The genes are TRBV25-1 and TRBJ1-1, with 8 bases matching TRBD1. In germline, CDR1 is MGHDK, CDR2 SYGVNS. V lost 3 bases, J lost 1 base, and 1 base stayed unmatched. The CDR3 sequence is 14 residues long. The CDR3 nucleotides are TGTGCCAGCAGTGATCAGGGGGCGAACACTGAAGCTTTCTTT. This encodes CASSDQGANTEAFF.

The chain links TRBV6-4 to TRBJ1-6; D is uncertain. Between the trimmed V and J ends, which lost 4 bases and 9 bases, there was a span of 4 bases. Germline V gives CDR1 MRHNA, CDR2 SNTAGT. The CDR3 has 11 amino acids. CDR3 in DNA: TGTGCCAGCAGTGTGGCTTCACCCCTCCACTTT. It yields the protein CASSVASPLHF.

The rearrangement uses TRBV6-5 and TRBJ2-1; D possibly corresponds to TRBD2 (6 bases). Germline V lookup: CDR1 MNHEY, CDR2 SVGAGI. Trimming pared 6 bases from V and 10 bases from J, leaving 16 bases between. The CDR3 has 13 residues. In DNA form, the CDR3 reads TGTGCCAGCAGCCGAACCGGGACTCACGAGCAGTTCTTC. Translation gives CASSRTGTHEQFF.

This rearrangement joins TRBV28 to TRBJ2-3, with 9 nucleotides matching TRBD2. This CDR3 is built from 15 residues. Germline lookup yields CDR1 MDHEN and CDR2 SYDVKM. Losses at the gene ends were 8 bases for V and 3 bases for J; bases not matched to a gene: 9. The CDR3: CASGSGGRETDTQYF. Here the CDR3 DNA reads TGTGCCAGCGGTAGCGGGGGTCGGGAAACAGATACGCAGTATTTT.

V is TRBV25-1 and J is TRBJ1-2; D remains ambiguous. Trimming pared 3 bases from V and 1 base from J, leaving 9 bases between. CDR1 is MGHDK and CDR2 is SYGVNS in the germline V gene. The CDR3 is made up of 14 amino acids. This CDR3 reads CASSEAGHNYGYTF. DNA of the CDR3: TGTGCCAGCAGTGAGGCAGGCCATAACTATGGCTACACCTTC.

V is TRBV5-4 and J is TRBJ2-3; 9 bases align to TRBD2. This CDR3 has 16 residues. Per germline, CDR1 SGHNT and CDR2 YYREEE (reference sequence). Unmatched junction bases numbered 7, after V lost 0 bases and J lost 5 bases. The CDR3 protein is CASSLGVRGGRDTQYF. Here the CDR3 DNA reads TGTGCCAGCAGCTTGGGGGTGCGGGGGGGGAGAGATACGCAGTATTTT. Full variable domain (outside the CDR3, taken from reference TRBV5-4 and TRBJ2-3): ETGVTQSPTHLIKTRGQQVTLRCSSQSGHNTVSWYQQALGQGPQFIFQYYREEENGRGNFPPRFSGLQFPNYSSELNVNALELDDSALYLCASSLGVRGGRDTQYFGPGTRLTVL.

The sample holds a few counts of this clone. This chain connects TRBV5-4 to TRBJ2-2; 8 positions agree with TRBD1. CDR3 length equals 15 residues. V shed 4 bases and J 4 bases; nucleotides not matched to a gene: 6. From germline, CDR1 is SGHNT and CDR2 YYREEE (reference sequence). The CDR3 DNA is TGTGCCAGCAGCACAGGACAGGGAATCACCGGGGAGCTGTTTTTT. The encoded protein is CASSTGQGITGELFF.

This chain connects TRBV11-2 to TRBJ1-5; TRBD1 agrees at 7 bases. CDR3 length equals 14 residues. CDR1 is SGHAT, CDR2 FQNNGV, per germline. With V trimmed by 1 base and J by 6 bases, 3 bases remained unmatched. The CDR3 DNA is TGTGCCAGCAGCTTAGCAGGGGGTGGTCAGCCCCAGCATTTT. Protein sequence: CASSLAGGGQPQHF.